This TCR beta chain comes out of a study of T cells in Graves' hyperthyroidism and ophthalmopathy. Overall study findings and caveats: Most clonotypes expanded in thyroid above 0.001 were likewise present in blood.

V was pared by 5 bases and J by 2 bases, with 13 bases between. Germline values: CDR1 DFQATT, CDR2 SNEGSKA (reference sequence). This CDR3 contains 14 residues. TCR beta CDR3 sequences were amplified from RNA transcripts. The HTBI primer set served for first-round RT-PCR of the TCR CDR3. TCRdb itself ran the multiplex PCR reads through MiXCR, one entry per CDR3 protein. Of 500,000 to 600,000 distinct CDR3 sequences listed, approximately 48% are singletons. Note on this clonotype: Antigen specificity is unknown.

Sequencing was carried out using peripheral blood or thyroid tissue (not recorded which). The source is an adult woman with Graves' disease, either hyperthyroidism or ophthalmopathy (not recorded which). This chain joins TRBV20-1 and TRBJ1-5; the D gene is possibly TRBD1 (6 bases). CDR3 DNA sequence: TGCAGTGCTGGAGGGGGGCGAGGCAATCAGCCCCAGCATTTT. This translates into CSAGGGRGNQPQHF.